Detailed here is one T cell receptor (beta chain). CDR3 length: 16 amino acids. Trimming stripped 0 bases from V and 0 bases from J, with 10 bases between. The V gene's germline CDR1 is SGDLS and CDR2 YYNGEE. Measured with immunoSEQ multiplex PCR; TCRdb has only the in-frame clones, and not every one. The sample holds fewer than 400,000 clones, around nine tenths seen once. This sample is drawn from a study of blood T cell repertoires in COVID-19. This clonotype was obtained from a woman between 50 and 59 years old who had recovered from COVID-19. The sequencing input was PBMCs or T cells enriched from blood (not recorded which). The chain employs TRBV9 and TRBJ2-1; D may be TRBD2 (6 bases). CDR3 in amino acids: CASSVEGRGSYNEQFF. The CDR3 coding sequence is TGTGCCAGCAGCGTAGAAGGGCGGGGCTCCTACAATGAGCAGTTCTTC.